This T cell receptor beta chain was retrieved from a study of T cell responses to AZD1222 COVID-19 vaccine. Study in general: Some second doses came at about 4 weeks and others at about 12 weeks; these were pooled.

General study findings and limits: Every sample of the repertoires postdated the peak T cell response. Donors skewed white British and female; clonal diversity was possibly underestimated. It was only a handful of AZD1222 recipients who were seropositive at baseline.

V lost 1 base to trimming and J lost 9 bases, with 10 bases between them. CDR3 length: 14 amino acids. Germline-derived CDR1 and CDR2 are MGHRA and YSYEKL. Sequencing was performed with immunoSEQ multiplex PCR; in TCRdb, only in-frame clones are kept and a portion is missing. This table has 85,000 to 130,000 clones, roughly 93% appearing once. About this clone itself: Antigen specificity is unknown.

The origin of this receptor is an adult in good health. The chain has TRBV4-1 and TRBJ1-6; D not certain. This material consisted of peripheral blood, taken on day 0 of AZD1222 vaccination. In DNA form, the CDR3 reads TGCGCCAGCAGCCAAGTCCGAGAAGGTTCACCCCTCCACTTT. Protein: CASSQVREGSPLHF.